The 17 T cell receptor beta chains below all came from one sample that was sequenced in a study of blood T cell repertoires in COVID-19. Sequencing used immunoSEQ multiplex PCR; TCRdb keeps in-frame clones, though not all of them. The table has some 150,000 clones, 84% seen once. Sequencing input: peripheral blood. These receptor sequences come from a woman aged 50 to 65 in a cohort sampled during active or convalescent COVID-19.

This chain uses TRBV9 with TRBJ2-5; TRBD2 is a possible D gene (6 bases). With 4 bases removed from V and 5 bases from J, the gap between germline ends came to 18 bases. Germline lookup yields CDR1 SGDLS and CDR2 YYNGEE. This CDR3 contains 15 residues. The CDR3 DNA follows: TGTGCCAGCAGCCCTCGTGATCTAGCGCGGGAGACCCAGTACTTC. Amino acid sequence: CASSPRDLARETQYF.

The chain employs TRBV24-1 and TRBJ1-5; tentative D call: TRBD1 (6 bases). Deletions cut 3 bases from V and 10 bases from J, with 24 bases between. The CDR3 is 17 residues long. Germline V gene lookup returns CDR1 KGHDR and CDR2 SFDVKD. CDR3 region: CATSDPLPGHGIGPQHF. The CDR3, as DNA: TGTGCCACCAGTGATCCGCTACCGGGACACGGTATCGGACCCCAGCATTTT.

This chain connects TRBV19 to TRBJ2-7; D gene ambiguous. The V gene's germline CDR1 is LNHDA and CDR2 SQIVND (reference sequence). This CDR3 has 13 amino acids. Trimming left V 3 bases short and J 0 bases short, with 6 bases between. The CDR3 loop reads CASSIGPSYEQYF. In DNA, the CDR3 is TGTGCCAGTAGTATTGGGCCCTCCTACGAGCAGTACTTC. Variable domain in full (rest from reference TRBV19 and TRBJ2-7): DGGITQSPKYLFRKEGQNVTLSCEQNLNHDAMYWYRQDPGQGLRLIYYSQIVNDFQKGDIAEGYSVSREKKESFPLTVTSAQKNPTAFYLCASSIGPSYEQYFGPGTRLTVT.

The V and J genes are TRBV18 and TRBJ2-2; D is possibly TRBD2 (6 bases). The V gene lost 5 bases and the J gene lost 4 bases, with 11 bases spanning the gap. The germline V gene encodes CDR1 KGHSH and CDR2 LQKENI. The CDR3 runs 14 residues. This CDR3 reads CASSDKGGTGELFF. CDR3 coding DNA: TGTGCCAGCTCAGACAAGGGAGGCACCGGGGAGCTGTTTTTT.

The chain is built from TRBV19 and TRBJ1-2; no clear D gene. This CDR3 is 12 amino acids long. Germline V lookup: CDR1 LNHDA, CDR2 SQIVND (reference sequence). With 6 bases removed from V and 2 bases from J, the gap between germline ends came to 7 bases. The CDR3 DNA reads as TGTGCCAGTAGCGGGAACAACTATGGCTACACCTTC. This gives the protein CASSGNNYGYTF.

The genes are TRBV5-4 and TRBJ2-4; 9 positions match TRBD2. The CDR3 sequence is 16 residues long. V gave up 2 bases and J gave up 0 bases; unmatched junction bases: 3. Germline values: CDR1 SGHNT, CDR2 YYREEE (reference sequence). CDR3 coding DNA: TGTGCCAGCAGCTTTAGCGGGGGACTAGCCAAAAACATTCAGTACTTC. As protein: CASSFSGGLAKNIQYF.

This chain links TRBV7-9 with TRBJ1-2, with 11 bases lining up with TRBD1. The CDR3 consists of 17 residues. Per germline, CDR1 SEHNR and CDR2 FQNEAQ (reference sequence). Losses at the gene ends were 5 bases for V and 2 bases for J; bases not matched to a gene: 10. In DNA, the CDR3 is TGTGCCAGCAGCCACCGGACAGGGGGCGCAACCAACTATGGCTACACCTTC. Translated: CASSHRTGGATNYGYTF.

As regards this clone: The junction shows a germline mismatch at one end, possibly a read error. This sequence joins TRBV10-3 and TRBJ1-1; D is perhaps TRBD1 (6 bases). Germline CDR1 ENHRY, CDR2 SYGVKD. The CDR3 is made up of 13 amino acids. Here the CDR3 DNA reads TGTGCCGTCAGCGGGGACATGAACACTGAAGCTTTCTTT. Its translation is CAVSGDMNTEAFF.

The chain links TRBV10-2 to TRBJ1-1; 8 positions agree with TRBD1. CDR1 is WSHSY, CDR2 SAAADI, per germline. The CDR3 loop spans 13 amino acids. V dropped 6 bases and J dropped 2; count of bases not matched to a gene: 2. This CDR3 is CASRGQANTEAFF. The CDR3 nucleotides are TGCGCCAGCAGGGGACAGGCTAACACTGAAGCTTTCTTT.

The gene calls are TRBV7-8 and TRBJ2-1, with unresolved D. The CDR3 has 17 amino acids. Germline assignment: CDR1 SGHVS and CDR2 FQNEAQ. V lost 5 bases, J lost 2 bases, and 19 bases lay in between. The CDR3 loop is CASSLIPVTNPYNEQFF. The CDR3 DNA is TGTGCCAGCAGCCTAATTCCCGTCACAAATCCCTACAATGAGCAGTTCTTC.

This clone came up once. The chain couples TRBV7-8 to TRBJ2-3; 8 bases are shared with TRBD2. CDR3 size: 16 residues. Germline assignment: CDR1 SGHVS and CDR2 FQNEAQ. The V segment lost 5 bases and the J segment 0 bases; nucleotides outside the gene matches: 7. For the CDR3, the DNA is TGTGCCAGCAGCCCTCAGGAGCGGGGGAGCACAGATACGCAGTATTTT. Protein sequence: CASSPQERGSTDTQYF.

The chain joins TRBV7-9 to TRBJ1-1; D possibly corresponds to TRBD1 (6 bases). The CDR3 is 12 amino acids. Between the trimmed V and J ends, which lost 6 bases and 9 bases, there was a span of 14 bases. Germline-derived CDR1 and CDR2 are SEHNR and FQNEAQ (reference sequence). CDR3 nucleotides: TGTGCCAGCAGATCGGACAGCTATAAAGCTTTCTTT. It translates to CASRSDSYKAFF.

The V and J genes are TRBV24-1 and TRBJ1-2; D is possibly TRBD1 (5 bases). Germline V lookup: CDR1 KGHDR, CDR2 SFDVKD. V dropped 2 bases and J dropped 4 bases, with 10 bases sitting between them. This CDR3 has 14 residues. CDR3 bases: TGTGCCACCAGTGATTCAGGACACGTCTATGGCTACACCTTC. Its protein is CATSDSGHVYGYTF.

J is TRBJ1-1 and V is TRBV3-1 (or the pseudogene TRBV3-2); 9 positions match TRBD1. CDR3 length: 14 residues. Germline loops: CDR1 LGHDT, CDR2 YNNKEL (reference sequence). V gave up 1 base and J gave up 3 bases; unmatched junction bases: 0. The CDR3 reads CASSQGDRDTEAFF. The CDR3 DNA reads TGTGCCAGCAGCCAAGGGGACAGGGACACTGAAGCTTTCTTT.

This chain connects TRBV12-3 or TRBV12-4 to TRBJ2-5; TRBD2 might be the D (5 bases). The V gene lost 5 bases and the J gene lost 2 bases, with 9 bases spanning the gap. The CDR3 sequence is 13 residues long. The CDR3 DNA follows: TGTGCCAGCAGTCGACGGGGTCAAGAGACCCAGTACTTC. This encodes CASSRRGQETQYF.

The chain is built from TRBV7-9 and TRBJ2-6, with D unresolved. The CDR3 extends over 15 amino acids. Germline loops: CDR1 SEHNR, CDR2 FQNEAQ (reference sequence). The V gene lost 1 base and the J gene lost 4 bases, with 8 bases spanning the gap. In DNA, the CDR3 is TGTGCCAGCAGCTTAGTCGAGAGCGGGGCCAACGTCCTGACTTTC. Protein: CASSLVESGANVLTF.

The chain links TRBV3-1 (or the pseudogene TRBV3-2) to TRBJ1-3, with a weak D call TRBD1 (5 bases). Germline V gene sequence: CDR1 LGHDT, CDR2 YNNKEL (reference sequence). This CDR3 is built from 14 residues. V was cut by 3 bases and J by 6 bases, with 12 bases left in between. The CDR3: CASSQLVGENTIYF. CDR3 bases: TGTGCCAGCAGCCAGTTAGTAGGGGAAAACACCATATATTTT.